The entry below gives a single TCR beta chain sequence along with its context. Its antigen is currently unknown. These data originate in a study of vaccination effects on CD4 cells after COVID-19. Sequencing in the ViraFEST assay came after antigen-specific CD4+ T cells had been expanded with viral peptide pools, which were used to stimulate PBMC. Researchers isolated CD4+ T cells once about eleven days of culture had elapsed. Two doses of either BNT162b2 or mRNA-1273 were given to each participant. This table comes from immunoSEQ multiplex PCR, and its TCRdb copy is limited to in-frame clones, with some not included. The table records over 30,000 clones, around 80% of them present only once. The receptor's source is a human donor who received a COVID-19 vaccine. Some clones in this sample may be carry-over from other donors' samples. The source material was CD4+ T cells from PBMCs cultured with HCoV-NL63 spike peptides, sampled after COVID-19 vaccination.

The CDR3 here is CASSLVEGGQKAFF. The CDR3 region has the DNA TGTGCCAGCAGTTTGGTTGAGGGTGGCCAGAAAGCTTTCTTT. The rearrangement links TRBV27 to TRBJ1-1; the D is unclear. The CDR3 sequence is 14 residues long. Trimming shortened V by 3 bases and J by 9 bases, and 17 bases separated the two germline ends. CDR1 is MNHEY and CDR2 is SMNVEV in the germline V gene (reference sequence).